The next 9 T cell receptor beta chains were all read from a single sample in a study of identical twins (dated by TCRdb to 2015 to 2016). Library prep was done by 5' RACE. TCRdb records Illumina HiSeq 2000 as the sequencer. In-frame beta chains were kept once TCRdb had trimmed the public reads at Q25 with fastp and called clones with MiXCR. Rows matching on CDR3 protein sequence are summarized as one entry with the most common DNA and genes. In all, the sample holds about 720,000 distinct CDR3 sequences, and 15% to 20% of those were seen once. The leading ten clones occupy around 13% of the sample. This sample also appeared in a second study, on T cells expressing NK-cell markers.

The sequenced sample was PBMCs. These receptors were taken from a woman aged 18-35 years in good health.

The chain is built from TRBV10-3 and TRBJ2-5; 10 bases align to TRBD2. The CDR3 extends over 15 amino acids. CDR1 is ENHRY, CDR2 SYGVKD, per germline. V shed 3 bases and J 2 bases; nucleotides not matched to a gene: 3. CDR3 bases: TGTGCCATCAGTGAAGGACTAGCGGAGCAAGAGACCCAGTACTTC. Its translation is CAISEGLAEQETQYF.

The chain is built from TRBV20-1 and TRBJ2-7; TRBD1 matches 7 bases. Losses at the gene ends were 1 base for V and 1 base for J; bases not matched to a gene: 10. Germline-derived CDR1 and CDR2 are DFQATT and SNEGSKA (reference sequence). This CDR3 spans 16 amino acids. The CDR3 sequence: CSARASLRDRSYEQYF. As DNA, the CDR3 is TGCAGTGCTAGAGCAAGCCTCCGGGACAGATCCTACGAGCAGTACTTC.

In this sample, this clonotype turned up a few times. V usage is TRBV19 and J usage is TRBJ1-1, with a tentative D call TRBD1 (6 bases). Per the germline V gene, CDR1 is LNHDA and CDR2 is SQIVND (reference sequence). CDR3 size: 17 residues. The V end was cut by 2 bases, the J end by 1 base, with 17 bases between. The CDR3 sequence: CASSISPGQSGNTEAFF. The CDR3 DNA reads TGTGCCAGTAGTATATCCCCAGGACAGTCCGGGAACACTGAAGCTTTCTTT.

This clonotype was counted a few times. The chain employs TRBV7-9 and TRBJ2-5, with D perhaps given as TRBD1 or TRBD2 (5 bases each). CDR3 length: 13 residues. Germline CDR1 SEHNR, CDR2 FQNEAQ (reference sequence). The V gene lost 1 base and the J gene lost 4 bases, with 7 bases spanning the gap. The CDR3 protein is CASSLGDVETQYF. The CDR3 nucleotides read TGTGCCAGCAGCTTAGGGGACGTAGAGACCCAGTACTTC.

This clonotype was counted a few times. A junction boundary mismatches the germline segment, possibly from a read error. The J gene is TRBJ2-7, the V gene TRBV29-1; 11 nucleotides match TRBD1. This CDR3 region has 15 residues. The germline CDR1 and CDR2 sequences are SQVTM and ANQGSEA. The CDR3 DNA reads TGCAGCGTGGAAGGGACAGGGGGGTACAACTACGAGCAGTACTTC. Protein: CSVEGTGGYNYEQYF.

There are a few counts of this clonotype. The V call is TRBV7-2, the J call TRBJ2-5; D is ambiguous. The V gene lost 1 base and the J gene lost 5 bases, with 17 bases spanning the gap. This CDR3 comprises 16 residues. Looked up from germline, CDR1 is SGHTA and CDR2 is FQGNSA. CDR3 nucleotides: TGTGCCAGCAGCTTAGGATGGGGAACGGCGCGGGAGACCCAGTACTTC. Protein product: CASSLGWGTARETQYF.

In this sample, this clonotype turned up a few times. The chain joins TRBV12-3 or TRBV12-4 to TRBJ1-1, with D possibly TRBD1 on 5 matching bases. CDR3 length equals 14 residues. V lost 7 bases, J lost 6 bases, and 18 bases lay in between. CDR3 bases: TGTGCCAGCACCTGGCGAATGGGGGGTCCTGAAGCTTTCTTT. This encodes CASTWRMGGPEAFF.

The rearrangement uses TRBV29-1 and TRBJ2-3, with a weak D call TRBD2 (6 bases). The CDR3 spans 15 residues. V lost 6 bases and J lost 3, with 19 bases in between. Germline V gives CDR1 SQVTM, CDR2 ANQGSEA. CDR3 nucleotide sequence: TGCAGCGTCGCCAGGACGGGGGTAGGAACAGATACGCAGTATTTT. Its translation: CSVARTGVGTDTQYF.

This clonotype was seen many times. This rearrangement joins TRBV10-3 to TRBJ2-1; possibly TRBD2 for D (7 bases). CDR3 length: 16 amino acids. CDR1 and CDR2 (germline): ENHRY, SYGVKD. Deletions cut 0 bases from V and 4 bases from J, with 13 bases between. This chain's CDR3 is CAISESGGGGYNEQFF. CDR3 nucleotides: TGTGCCATCAGTGAGTCTGGGGGAGGGGGATACAATGAGCAGTTCTTC.